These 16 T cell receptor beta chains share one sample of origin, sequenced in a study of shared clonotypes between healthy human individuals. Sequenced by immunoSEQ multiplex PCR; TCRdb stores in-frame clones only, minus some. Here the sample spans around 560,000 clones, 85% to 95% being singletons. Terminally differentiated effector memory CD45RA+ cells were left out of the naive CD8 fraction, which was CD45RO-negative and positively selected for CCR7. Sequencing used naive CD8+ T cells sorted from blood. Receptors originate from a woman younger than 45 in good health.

CDR3 loop: CASINSGGPYNEQFF. Written as DNA, the CDR3 is TGTGCCAGCATAAACTCGGGGGGCCCCTACAATGAGCAGTTCTTC. V gene TRBV27 combines with J gene TRBJ2-1; maybe TRBD2 (7 bases). The CDR3 consists of 15 residues. In germline, CDR1 is MNHEY, CDR2 SMNVEV (reference sequence). V was pared by 7 bases and J by 2 bases, with 15 bases between.

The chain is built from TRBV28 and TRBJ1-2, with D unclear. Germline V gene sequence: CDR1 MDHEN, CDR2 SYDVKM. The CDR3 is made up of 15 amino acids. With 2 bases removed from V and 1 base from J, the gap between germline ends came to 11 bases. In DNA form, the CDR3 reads TGTGCCAGCAGTTTAAAGGCCCCCATTAACTATGGCTACACCTTC. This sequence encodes CASSLKAPINYGYTF.

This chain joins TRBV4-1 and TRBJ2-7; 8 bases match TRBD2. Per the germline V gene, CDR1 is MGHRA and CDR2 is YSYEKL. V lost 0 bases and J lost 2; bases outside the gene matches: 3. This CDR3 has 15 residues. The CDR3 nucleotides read TGCGCCAGCAGCCAAGATCGGGGACTAGCCTACGAGCAGTACTTC. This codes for CASSQDRGLAYEQYF.

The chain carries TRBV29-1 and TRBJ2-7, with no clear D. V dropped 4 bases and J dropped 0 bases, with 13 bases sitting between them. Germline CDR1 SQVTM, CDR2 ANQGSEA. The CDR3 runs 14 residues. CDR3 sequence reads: CSVVSIWSSYEQYF. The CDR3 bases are TGCAGCGTTGTTTCGATCTGGAGCTCCTACGAGCAGTACTTC.

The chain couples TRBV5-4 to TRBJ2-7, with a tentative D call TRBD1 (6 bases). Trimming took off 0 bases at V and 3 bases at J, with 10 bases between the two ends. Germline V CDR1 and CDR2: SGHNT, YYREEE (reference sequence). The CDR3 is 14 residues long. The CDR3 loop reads CASSLGQASYEQYF. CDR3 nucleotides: TGTGCCAGCAGCTTGGGACAGGCGAGCTACGAGCAGTACTTC.

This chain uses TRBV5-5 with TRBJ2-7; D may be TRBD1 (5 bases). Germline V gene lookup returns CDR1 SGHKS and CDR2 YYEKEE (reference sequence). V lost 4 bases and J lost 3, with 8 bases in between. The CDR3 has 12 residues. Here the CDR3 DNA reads TGTGCCAGCAGCGACAGTCTCTACGAGCAGTACTTC. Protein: CASSDSLYEQYF.

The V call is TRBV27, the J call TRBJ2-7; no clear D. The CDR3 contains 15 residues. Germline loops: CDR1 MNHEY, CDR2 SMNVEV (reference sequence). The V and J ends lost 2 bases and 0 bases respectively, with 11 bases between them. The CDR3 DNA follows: TGTGCCAGCAGTTTAATCGGGCCAAACTCCTACGAGCAGTACTTC. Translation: CASSLIGPNSYEQYF.

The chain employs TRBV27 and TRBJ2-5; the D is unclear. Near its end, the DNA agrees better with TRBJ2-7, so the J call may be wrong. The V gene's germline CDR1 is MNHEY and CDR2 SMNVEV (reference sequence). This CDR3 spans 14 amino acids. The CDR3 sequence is CASSLFATLSEQYF. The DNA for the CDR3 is TGTGCCAGCAGTTTATTTGCTACCTTGAGCGAGCAGTACTTC.

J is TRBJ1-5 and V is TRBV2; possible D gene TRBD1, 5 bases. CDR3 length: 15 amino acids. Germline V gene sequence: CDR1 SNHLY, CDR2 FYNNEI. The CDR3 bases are TGTGCTGCGGCGAAGGGGAGGGATGGCAATCAGCCCCAGCATTTT. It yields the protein CAAAKGRDGNQPQHF.

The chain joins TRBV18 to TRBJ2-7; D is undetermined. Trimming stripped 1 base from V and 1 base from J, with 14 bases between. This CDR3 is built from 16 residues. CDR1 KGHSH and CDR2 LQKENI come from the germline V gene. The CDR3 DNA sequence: TGTGCCAGCTCACCACGCGAGGAGCGCATTTCCTACGAGCAGTACTTC. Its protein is CASSPREERISYEQYF. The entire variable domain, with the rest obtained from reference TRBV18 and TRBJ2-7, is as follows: NAGVMQNPRHLVRRRGQEARLRCSPMKGHSHVYWYRQLPEEGLKFMVYLQKENIIDESGMPKERFSAEFPKEGPSILRIQQVVRGDSAAYFCASSPREERISYEQYFGPGTRLTVT.

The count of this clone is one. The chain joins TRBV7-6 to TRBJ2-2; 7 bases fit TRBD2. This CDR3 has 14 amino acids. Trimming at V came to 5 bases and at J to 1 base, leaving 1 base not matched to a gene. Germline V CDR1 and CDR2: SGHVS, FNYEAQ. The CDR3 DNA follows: TGTGCCAGCAGCGGACTAGTGAACACCGGGGAGCTGTTTTTT. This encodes CASSGLVNTGELFF. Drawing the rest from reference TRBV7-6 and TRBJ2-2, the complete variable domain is GAGVSQSPRYKVTKRGQDVALRCDPISGHVSLYWYRQALGQGPEFLTYFNYEAQQDKSGLPNDRFSAERPEGSISTLTIQRTEQRDSAMYRCASSGLVNTGELFFGEGSRLTVL.

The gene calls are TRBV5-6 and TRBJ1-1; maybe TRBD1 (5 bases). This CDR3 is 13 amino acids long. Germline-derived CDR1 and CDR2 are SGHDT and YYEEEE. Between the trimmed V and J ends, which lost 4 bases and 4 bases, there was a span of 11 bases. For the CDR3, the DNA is TGTGCCAGCAGCCCGTGGGGGAGCACTGAAGCTTTCTTT. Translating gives CASSPWGSTEAFF.

CDR3 amino acids: CASSFGPTHEQFF. Here the CDR3 DNA reads TGTGCCAGCAGTTTCGGGCCGACTCATGAGCAGTTCTTC. The V call is TRBV27, the J call TRBJ2-1; no firm D call. This CDR3 has 13 residues. V was shortened by 3 bases and J by 8 bases, with 11 bases between the two germline ends. Germline V gene lookup returns CDR1 MNHEY and CDR2 SMNVEV (reference sequence).

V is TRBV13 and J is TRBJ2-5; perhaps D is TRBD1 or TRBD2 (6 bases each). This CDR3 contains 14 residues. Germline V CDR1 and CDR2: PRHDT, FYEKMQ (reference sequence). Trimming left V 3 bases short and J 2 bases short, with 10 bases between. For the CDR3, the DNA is TGTGCCAGCAGCTTTCGGGGGCAACAAGAGACCCAGTACTTC. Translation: CASSFRGQQETQYF.

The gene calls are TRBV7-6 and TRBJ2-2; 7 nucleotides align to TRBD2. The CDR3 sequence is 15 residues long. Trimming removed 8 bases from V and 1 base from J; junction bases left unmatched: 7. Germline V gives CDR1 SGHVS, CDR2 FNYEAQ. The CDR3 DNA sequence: TGTGCCAGCTGGGCTAGCGGATTGAACACCGGGGAGCTGTTTTTT. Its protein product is CASWASGLNTGELFF.

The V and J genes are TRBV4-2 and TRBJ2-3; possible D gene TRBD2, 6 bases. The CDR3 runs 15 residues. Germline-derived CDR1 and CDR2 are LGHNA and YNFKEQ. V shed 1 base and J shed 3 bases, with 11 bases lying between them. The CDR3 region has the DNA TGTGCCAGCAGCCAAGGTAGCGGTACGACAGATACGCAGTATTTT. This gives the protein CASSQGSGTTDTQYF.